These 24 T cell receptor beta chains originate from one sample sequenced in a study of T cell repertoires in cytomegalovirus infection. A single record per CDR3 protein comes from TCRdb applying MiXCR to the reads. The data show just over 150,000 distinct CDR3 sequences, about 25% seen once. The sample taken for sequencing was PBMCs. The origin of the receptors is a human donor in good health (CMV status not recorded). Some clones in this sample may be carry-over from other donors' samples.

V is TRBV29-1 and J is TRBJ2-7; 10 bases are shared with TRBD2. The CDR3 length is 20 residues. V lost 0 bases and J lost 2; bases outside the gene matches: 19. CDR1 is SQVTM and CDR2 is ANQGSEA in the germline V gene. The CDR3, as DNA: TGCAGCGTTGAAGACTTCTCGGGCAGTCTTACTAGCGGGAACCCCTACGAGCAGTACTTC. This encodes CSVEDFSGSLTSGNPYEQYF.

The rearrangement links TRBV2 to TRBJ2-5, with D perhaps matching TRBD2 (5 bases). Germline V gene lookup returns CDR1 SNHLY and CDR2 FYNNEI. Trimming stripped 7 bases from V and 4 bases from J, with 13 bases between. CDR3 length equals 13 residues. The CDR3 bases are TGTGCCAGCATGAAAGAGGAGGTAGAGACCCAGTACTTC. Its protein product is CASMKEEVETQYF.

There are a few counts of this clonotype. The chain joins TRBV14 to TRBJ2-3; tentatively, D is TRBD2 (5 bases). The CDR3 is 16 residues long. The germline CDR1 and CDR2 sequences are SGHDN and FVKESK. The V end lost 6 bases, the J end lost 0 bases, and 16 bases lay between the germline ends. The CDR3 reads CASSPDWRGSTDTQYF. The CDR3 bases are TGTGCCAGCAGTCCGGACTGGCGAGGGAGCACAGATACGCAGTATTTT.

This clonotype came up many times. The V gene is TRBV5-1, the J gene TRBJ1-1; D remains ambiguous. CDR3 length: 14 amino acids. Trimming removed 1 base at V and 6 bases at J, with 13 bases between. CDR1 is SGHRS, CDR2 YFSETQ, per germline. This chain's CDR3 is CASSLSTATSEAFF. In nucleotides, the CDR3 is TGCGCCAGCAGCTTGAGCACAGCTACGTCTGAAGCTTTCTTT.

This clonotype was observed many times. The V call is TRBV12-3 or TRBV12-4, the J call TRBJ1-4; D is undetermined. V dropped 3 bases and J dropped 14 bases, with 10 bases sitting between them. CDR3 length: 11 residues. This chain's CDR3 is CASSFGRRLFF. CDR3 nucleotide sequence: TGTGCCAGCAGTTTCGGCAGAAGGCTGTTTTTT.

This clonotype was picked up a small number of times. This chain connects TRBV28 to TRBJ1-5; D gene unclear. The CDR3 extends over 15 amino acids. Germline assignment: CDR1 MDHEN and CDR2 SYDVKM. Trimming removed 7 bases at V and 9 bases at J, with 22 bases between. Here the CDR3 DNA reads TGTGCCAGCAATCTAGGTGGTACACGCCATCGGCCCCAGCATTTT. It codes for CASNLGGTRHRPQHF.

The rearrangement joins TRBV7-9 to TRBJ1-5; 9 bases agree with TRBD1. The V and J ends lost 4 bases and 1 base, in that order; junction bases with no gene match: 2. This CDR3 has 15 amino acids. Germline CDR1 SEHNR, CDR2 FQNEAQ (reference sequence). The CDR3 coding sequence is TGTGCCAGCAGCTCCGGGACAGGGAGCAATCAGCCCCAGCATTTT. Protein sequence: CASSSGTGSNQPQHF.

This clonotype appeared many times. The gene calls are TRBV12-3 or TRBV12-4 and TRBJ2-3; the match to TRBD2 covers 9 bases. This CDR3 comprises 16 residues. Trimming at V came to 5 bases and at J to 7 bases, leaving 13 bases not matched to a gene. The CDR3 reads CASSPSAGGPYNTQYF. CDR3 sequence (DNA): TGTGCCAGCAGTCCTTCTGCGGGAGGGCCCTACAATACGCAGTATTTT.

The chain employs TRBV28 and TRBJ1-5; 7 bases agree with TRBD1. CDR1 MDHEN and CDR2 SYDVKM come from the germline V gene. V was clipped by 5 bases and J by 4 bases; unmatched bases: 8. This CDR3 has 15 residues. CDR3: CASSTRQGINQPQHF. The CDR3 DNA sequence: TGTGCCAGCAGTACCAGACAGGGTATTAATCAGCCCCAGCATTTT.

This clonotype was seen many times. The rearrangement links TRBV7-2 to TRBJ2-7, with TRBD2 as a possible D gene (5 bases). This CDR3 contains 15 residues. Germline V gene lookup returns CDR1 SGHTA and CDR2 FQGNSA. V lost 0 bases, J lost 3 bases, and 12 bases lay in between. As DNA, the CDR3 is TGTGCCAGCAGCTTAGCATCTCCGGCGGGCTACGAGCAGTACTTC. It codes for CASSLASPAGYEQYF.

V is TRBV7-9 and J is TRBJ2-1; D remains ambiguous. Per germline, CDR1 SEHNR and CDR2 FQNEAQ (reference sequence). CDR3 length equals 13 residues. Trimming removed 5 bases at V and 7 bases at J, with 12 bases between. This chain's CDR3 is CASSPLLWNEQFF. The CDR3 DNA follows: TGTGCCAGCAGCCCCCTCCTGTGGAATGAGCAGTTCTTC.

This clonotype was counted only a few times. V and J are TRBV20-1 and TRBJ1-1; 7 bases are a match to TRBD1. V trimming: 1 base; J trimming: 6 bases; junction bases outside the gene matches: 11. In germline, CDR1 is DFQATT, CDR2 SNEGSKA (reference sequence). This CDR3 contains 15 residues. This CDR3 is CSARAPYRDSPEAFF. CDR3 coding DNA: TGCAGTGCTAGAGCCCCATATAGGGACAGCCCTGAAGCTTTCTTT.

This clonotype was seen repeatedly, ten times or more. The gene calls are TRBV7-2 and TRBJ1-5, with D possibly being TRBD1 (5 bases). The CDR3 is 14 amino acids. The germline V gene encodes CDR1 SGHTA and CDR2 FQGNSA. V dropped 4 bases and J dropped 4 bases, with 11 bases sitting between them. The CDR3 sequence is CASSSGGANQPQHF. DNA for the CDR3: TGTGCCAGCAGCTCAGGTGGGGCGAATCAGCCCCAGCATTTT.

A word on this clonotype: This may arise from a read error, as a much more abundant clone is one base away. The J gene is TRBJ1-5, the V gene TRBV7-2, with 10 bases identical to TRBD1. This CDR3 is built from 15 residues. Per germline, CDR1 SGHTA and CDR2 FQGNSA. Trimming at V came to 3 bases and at J to 5 bases, leaving 4 bases not matched to a gene. DNA for the CDR3: TGTGCCAGCAGCTTGGGACAGGGGAGCGATCAGCCCCAGCATTTT. Protein: CASSLGQGSDQPQHF.

This clonotype was counted at least ten times. The rearrangement joins TRBV7-8 to TRBJ1-1, with no clear D. Germline CDR1 and CDR2: SGHVS and FQNEAQ. Trimming cost V 2 bases and J 8 bases, with 9 bases left between them. This CDR3 is 12 amino acids long. The CDR3 sequence is CASSLTSSEAFF. CDR3 nucleotide sequence: TGTGCCAGCAGCTTAACATCCTCCGAAGCTTTCTTT.

This clonotype showed up just a few times. This chain joins TRBV7-9 and TRBJ2-5; D ambiguous. The germline gives CDR1 SEHNR, CDR2 FQNEAQ (reference sequence). V was cut by 3 bases and J by 1 base, with 24 bases left in between. The CDR3 has 19 residues. The CDR3 loop is CASSFLTFSGRNGQETQYF. CDR3 bases: TGTGCCAGCAGCTTCCTGACATTTTCCGGGCGGAACGGCCAAGAGACCCAGTACTTC.

The gene calls are TRBV7-8 and TRBJ2-1; D perhaps matches TRBD2 (5 bases). V was cut by 1 base and J by 10 bases, with 11 bases left in between. Per the germline V gene, CDR1 is SGHVS and CDR2 is FQNEAQ. This CDR3 is 13 amino acids long. In nucleotides, the CDR3 is TGTGCCAGCAGCTTAGTGGGGAGTACGGAGCAGTTCTTC. Translation: CASSLVGSTEQFF.

The chain uses TRBV5-6 and TRBJ1-1; TRBD1 agrees at 7 bases. V shed 2 bases, J shed 1 base, and the junction held 8 bases outside the gene matches. Germline CDR1 reads SGHDT; CDR2 reads YYEEEE. This CDR3 region has 16 residues. The CDR3 region has the DNA TGTGCCAGCAGCTTAATGAACAGGGGAGGGAACACTGAAGCTTTCTTT. Translation gives CASSLMNRGGNTEAFF.

V usage is TRBV6-1 and J usage is TRBJ2-5; D is possibly TRBD1 (7 bases). V lost 11 bases to trimming and J lost 4 bases, with 20 bases between them. The V gene's germline CDR1 is MNHNS and CDR2 SASEGT. CDR3 length: 14 amino acids. CDR3 loop: CASLRDRGRETQYF. The CDR3 coding sequence is TGTGCCTCTTTGCGGGATAGGGGGCGAGAGACCCAGTACTTC.

The rearrangement uses TRBV20-1 and TRBJ2-3, with 13 bases identical to TRBD2. The germline CDR1 and CDR2 sequences are DFQATT and SNEGSKA (reference sequence). V lost 6 bases and J lost 0; bases outside the gene matches: 12. The CDR3 loop spans 18 amino acids. The DNA of the CDR3 is TGCAGTGCCCTTACTAGCGGGAGGGCCAGGATGAGCACAGATACGCAGTATTTT. Its protein product is CSALTSGRARMSTDTQYF.

CDR3 residues: CSARSPTGGETQYF. In nucleotides, the CDR3 is TGCAGTGCTAGATCCCCCACAGGGGGAGAGACCCAGTACTTC. The gene calls are TRBV20-1 and TRBJ2-5, with TRBD1 identical over 8 bases. The CDR3 is made up of 14 amino acids. Germline V gene data show CDR1 as DFQATT and CDR2 as SNEGSKA (reference sequence). Unmatched junction bases numbered 6, after V lost 2 bases and J lost 4 bases.

This clonotype was seen ten or more times. The rearrangement uses TRBV7-8 and TRBJ2-1; a possible D gene is TRBD1 (6 bases). Germline assignment: CDR1 SGHVS and CDR2 FQNEAQ. V shed 5 bases and J shed 8 bases, with 25 bases lying between them. This CDR3 is 17 amino acids long. Here the CDR3 reads CASSPSARDKRWDEQFF. In DNA, the CDR3 is TGTGCCAGCAGCCCAAGTGCACGGGACAAGAGGTGGGATGAGCAGTTCTTC.

This chain uses TRBV28 with TRBJ2-7, with TRBD1 as a possible D gene (6 bases). CDR3 length equals 15 residues. The germline V gene encodes CDR1 MDHEN and CDR2 SYDVKM. V dropped 2 bases and J dropped 6 bases, with 17 bases sitting between them. Written as DNA, the CDR3 is TGTGCCAGCAGTTTACTTACAGGGATAAAGGGCGAGCAGTACTTC. It translates to CASSLLTGIKGEQYF.

A note on this clonotype: An end of the junction does not agree with germline; a read error may underlie this. J is TRBJ2-3 and V is TRBV7-2, with 7 bases fitting TRBD1. The CDR3 covers 15 residues. CDR1 and CDR2 (germline): SGHTA, FQGNSA. This chain's CDR3 is CASSLVGVGTDRQYF. In DNA, the CDR3 is TGTGCCAGCAGCTTAGTGGGGGTAGGGACAGATAGGCAGTATTTT.